This entry lists 9 T cell receptor beta chains sequenced from one sample in a study of blood T cell repertoires in COVID-19. The assay was immunoSEQ multiplex PCR, and TCRdb's table has in-frame clones only and misses some. This sample yields 200,000 or so clones, of which roughly 89% are seen a single time; over 3% belongs to the top ten. Sequencing was performed on PBMCs or T cells enriched from blood (not recorded which). The receptor set was obtained from a woman between 35 and 50 years old with acute COVID-19.

Notes on this clone: Other nucleotide sequences from this sample produce the same CDR3. The chain has TRBV29-1 and TRBJ2-3; 7 bases are a match to TRBD1. Trimming took 6 bases from V and 0 from J; bases not matched to a gene: 3. The CDR3 is 13 residues long. Germline V gene sequence: CDR1 SQVTM, CDR2 ANQGSEA. The CDR3: CSVLTGSTDTQYF. In DNA, the CDR3 is TGCAGCGTCCTGACAGGGAGCACAGATACGCAGTATTTT.

This chain uses TRBV6-5 with TRBJ1-4; 7 nucleotides agree with TRBD1. After removal of 8 bases from V and 7 bases from J, the junction contained 10 bases not matched to a gene. This CDR3 contains 14 residues. Per the germline V gene, CDR1 is MNHEY and CDR2 is SVGAGI. CDR3 protein: CASVGDRVSEKLFF. CDR3 nucleotides: TGTGCCAGCGTTGGGGACAGAGTGAGTGAAAAACTGTTTTTT.

The chain uses TRBV6-5 and TRBJ2-7; 11 bases are a match to TRBD2. In germline, CDR1 is MNHEY, CDR2 SVGAGI. V was pared by 6 bases and J by 1 base, with 5 bases of the junction left unmatched. The CDR3 loop spans 15 amino acids. CDR3 sequence: CASRAGTSGSYEQYV. DNA for the CDR3: TGTGCCAGCAGGGCCGGGACTAGCGGATCCTACGAGCAGTACGTC.

Here the CDR3 reads CASSQDGGAGTEAFF. In DNA form, the CDR3 reads TGTGCCAGCAGCCAAGATGGGGGGGCCGGCACTGAAGCTTTCTTT. This chain uses TRBV3-1 (or the pseudogene TRBV3-2) with TRBJ1-1; a possible D gene is TRBD1 (6 bases). The V and J ends lost 0 bases and 4 bases respectively, with 12 bases between them. The CDR3 extends over 15 amino acids. Germline CDR1 LGHDT, CDR2 YNNKEL (reference sequence).

The genes are TRBV7-9 and TRBJ1-5; D remains unclear. The germline V gene encodes CDR1 SEHNR and CDR2 FQNEAQ (reference sequence). Trimming stripped 5 bases from V and 5 bases from J, with 13 bases between. The CDR3 contains 14 residues. CDR3 nucleotide sequence: TGTGCCAGCAGCCAAGGAGATCGTGATCAGCCCCAGCATTTT. This encodes CASSQGDRDQPQHF.

This clone was seen once. The rearrangement links TRBV19 to TRBJ1-6; perhaps TRBD1 as D (5 bases). CDR3 length: 14 residues. Germline-derived CDR1 and CDR2 are LNHDA and SQIVND (reference sequence). Trimming took 3 bases from V and 8 from J, leaving 11 bases between them. CDR3 DNA sequence: TGTGCCAGTAGTATGGTGGGGGGGGATTCACCCCTCCACTTT. Translating gives CASSMVGGDSPLHF.

This chain links TRBV6-6 with TRBJ1-2; D not resolved. Trimming removed 0 bases from V and 9 bases from J, with 8 bases in between. CDR3 length: 12 residues. Looked up from germline, CDR1 is MNHNY and CDR2 is SVGAGI (reference sequence). The DNA for the CDR3 is TGTGCCAGCAGTTACTCGGGAGAAAGCTACACCTTC. Amino acid sequence: CASSYSGESYTF.

The V and J genes are TRBV19 and TRBJ1-4; tentative D call: TRBD1 (5 bases). The ends were cut back, 3 bases at V and 8 bases at J, with 13 bases in the middle. The CDR3 extends over 14 amino acids. CDR1 and CDR2 from the germline V gene are LNHDA and SQIVND (reference sequence). As DNA, the CDR3 is TGTGCCAGTAGTATCCAGGGATTAGGCGAAAAACTGTTTTTT. Translating it yields CASSIQGLGEKLFF. The complete variable domain, with remaining parts taken from reference TRBV19 and TRBJ1-4, reads DGGITQSPKYLFRKEGQNVTLSCEQNLNHDAMYWYRQDPGQGLRLIYYSQIVNDFQKGDIAEGYSVSREKKESFPLTVTSAQKNPTAFYLCASSIQGLGEKLFFGSGTQLSVL.

This sequence joins TRBV7-9 and TRBJ2-7, with 8 bases that match TRBD2. The CDR3 runs 17 residues. The germline V gene encodes CDR1 SEHNR and CDR2 FQNEAQ (reference sequence). V shed 3 bases, J shed 1 base, and the junction held 11 bases outside the gene matches. The chain's CDR3 is CASSFFRSGGPSYEQYF. The CDR3, as DNA: TGTGCCAGCAGCTTTTTCCGAAGCGGGGGCCCGTCCTACGAGCAGTACTTC.